Each of the 22 T cell receptor beta chains below was sequenced from the same sample in a study of shared clonotypes between healthy human individuals. Here immunoSEQ multiplex PCR was the method, and the copy in TCRdb shows in-frame clones only, minus some. Seen here are a few million clones, around 94% observed once, and the top ten hold roughly 0.14%. The sequencing sample was made of naive CD4+ T cells sorted from blood. Subset indicated: CD45RA+ positively selected. These receptors were taken from a man aged 18 to 29 in good health.

The gene calls are TRBV10-1 and TRBJ1-6; perhaps TRBD1 as D (5 bases). Germline assignment: CDR1 WNHNN and CDR2 SYGVQD (reference sequence). V gave up 3 bases and J gave up 5 bases, with 14 bases separating them. This CDR3 contains 16 residues. The CDR3 DNA sequence: TGCGCCAGCAGTGACCGCCGGCAGGGCAATAATTCACCCCTCCACTTT. Its protein product is CASSDRRQGNNSPLHF.

This clone showed up just once. The same CDR3 is also encoded by other DNA sequences in this sample. The CDR3 spells CAWSSETQYF. CDR3 bases: TGTGCCTGGAGCTCTGAGACCCAGTACTTC. The chain recombines TRBV30 with TRBJ2-5; D is undetermined. Germline loops: CDR1 GTSNPN, CDR2 SVGIG (reference sequence). The CDR3 consists of 10 residues. Trimming pared 3 bases from V and 5 bases from J, leaving 4 bases between. Based on the CDR3 plus reference TRBV30 and TRBJ2-5, the full variable domain is SQTIHQWPATLVQPVGSPLSLECTVEGTSNPNLYWYRQAAGRGLQLLFYSVGIGQISSEVPQNLSASRPQDRQFILSSKKLLLSDSGFYLCAWSSETQYFGPGTRLLVL.

The chain uses TRBV2 and TRBJ2-7, with 7 nucleotides matching TRBD1. The CDR3 consists of 13 residues. The germline gives CDR1 SNHLY, CDR2 FYNNEI. Trimming at V came to 7 bases and at J to 2 bases, leaving 5 bases not matched to a gene. CDR3 loop: CASTPQGTYEQYF. Here the CDR3 DNA reads TGTGCCAGCACCCCACAGGGGACCTACGAGCAGTACTTC.

This sequence joins TRBV5-1 and TRBJ1-2; weak D call: TRBD1 (5 bases). V was pared by 2 bases and J by 7 bases, with 15 bases between. The CDR3 loop spans 14 amino acids. Germline V gene sequence: CDR1 SGHRS, CDR2 YFSETQ. CDR3 nucleotides: TGCGCCAGCAGCTTACGGGACTCAGCGGGTGGCTACACCTTC. Encoded protein: CASSLRDSAGGYTF.

The chain joins TRBV10-1 to TRBJ2-2, with TRBD1 identical over 9 bases. Germline CDR1 is WNHNN and CDR2 is SYGVQD (reference sequence). CDR3 size: 14 residues. J was trimmed by 7 bases and V by 6 bases; bases with no gene match: 6. Written as DNA, the CDR3 is TGCGCCAGCAGCACAGGGGGCATAGGCGGGGAGCTGTTTTTT. As protein: CASSTGGIGGELFF.

The CDR3 is CASSPPTSGKGETQYF. DNA of the CDR3: TGTGCCAGCTCACCACCGACTAGCGGGAAGGGGGAGACCCAGTACTTC. V usage is TRBV18 and J usage is TRBJ2-5; 11 positions agree with TRBD2. J was trimmed by 5 bases and V by 0 bases; bases with no gene match: 5. There are 16 residues in the CDR3. Germline CDR1 is KGHSH and CDR2 is LQKENI.

The chain recombines TRBV5-1 with TRBJ2-5; TRBD2 agrees at 11 bases. After removal of 4 bases from V and 3 bases from J, the junction contained 2 bases not matched to a gene. Germline CDR1 is SGHRS and CDR2 is YFSETQ. The CDR3 is made up of 14 amino acids. CDR3 nucleotides: TGCGCCAGCAGCGTACTAGCGGGGGAAGAGACCCAGTACTTC. Protein: CASSVLAGEETQYF.

This chain links TRBV7-9 with TRBJ2-1; 12 bases match TRBD1. Trimming took 5 bases from V and 10 from J; bases not matched to a gene: 6. Germline CDR1 SEHNR, CDR2 FQNEAQ (reference sequence). This CDR3 is built from 14 residues. The DNA for the CDR3 is TGTGCCAGCAGCCCCGGGACAGGGGGCGAGGAGCAGTTCTTC. This encodes CASSPGTGGEEQFF.

This clone is a singleton in its sample. J is TRBJ1-4 and V is TRBV19; no clear D. CDR1 is LNHDA, CDR2 SQIVND, per germline (reference sequence). The CDR3 runs to 14 residues. Deletions cut 6 bases from V and 8 bases from J, with 16 bases between. CDR3 protein: CASSDGGFGEKLFF. DNA of the CDR3: TGTGCCAGTAGCGATGGAGGGTTTGGGGAAAAACTGTTTTTT.

In its sample, this clone was seen a few times. V is TRBV15 and J is TRBJ1-6; TRBD1 matches 8 bases. The V and J ends lost 0 bases and 7 bases, in that order; junction bases with no gene match: 2. The CDR3 runs to 15 residues. Germline V gives CDR1 LNHNV, CDR2 YYDKDF (reference sequence). The CDR3 sequence is CATSRDWTGNSPLHF. Written as DNA, the CDR3 is TGTGCCACCAGCAGAGATTGGACAGGGAATTCACCCCTCCACTTT.

The genes are TRBV6-5 and TRBJ2-4, with D possibly matching TRBD2 (6 bases). Germline V gives CDR1 MNHEY, CDR2 SVGAGI. The germline V and J ends were trimmed by 6 bases and 13 bases, with 13 bases remaining between them. The CDR3 totals 11 residues. The CDR3 coding sequence is TGTGCCAGCAGCTACCGGGACTTCCAGTACTTC. Translated, it gives CASSYRDFQYF.

The chain uses TRBV18 and TRBJ1-1; D not certain. Trimming pared 4 bases from V and 8 bases from J, leaving 20 bases between. The CDR3 runs to 15 residues. CDR1 is KGHSH, CDR2 LQKENI, per germline. CDR3 DNA sequence: TGTGCCAGCTCACTTCTTTCGCCCGATGGGGTAGAAGCTTTCTTT. Encoded protein: CASSLLSPDGVEAFF.

This chain joins TRBV5-5 and TRBJ1-6, with a possible D match to TRBD1 (6 bases). The CDR3 has 15 amino acids. The V and J ends lost 4 bases and 6 bases respectively, with 14 bases between them. Germline lookup yields CDR1 SGHKS and CDR2 YYEKEE (reference sequence). This CDR3 is CASSTWGAGNSPLHF. Here the CDR3 DNA reads TGTGCCAGCAGCACGTGGGGGGCCGGTAATTCACCCCTCCACTTT.

The chain links TRBV2 to TRBJ1-2; D is perhaps TRBD1 (5 bases). CDR3 length equals 14 residues. The germline gives CDR1 SNHLY, CDR2 FYNNEI. Trimming took 5 bases from V and 4 from J, leaving 14 bases between them. CDR3 in amino acids: CASSLQERGYGYTF. The CDR3 DNA sequence: TGTGCCAGCAGTTTACAAGAGAGGGGCTATGGCTACACCTTC.

The V gene is TRBV7-3, the J gene TRBJ2-7; 14 bases agree with TRBD2. J lost 1 base, V lost 6 bases, and 8 bases had no gene match. Germline assignment: CDR1 SGHTA and CDR2 FQGTGA. This CDR3 region has 17 residues. The CDR3 bases are TGTGCCAGCAGTCTAGGAGGACTAGCGGGGGGATCCTACGAGCAGTACTTC. Protein product: CASSLGGLAGGSYEQYF.

V usage is TRBV9 and J usage is TRBJ2-5; 7 nucleotides align to TRBD1. From germline, CDR1 is SGDLS and CDR2 YYNGEE. This CDR3 spans 15 amino acids. V shed 4 bases, J shed 5 bases, and the junction held 11 bases outside the gene matches. The CDR3 DNA follows: TGTGCCAGCAGCACCAGAGGGGGCCTGGGGGAGACCCAGTACTTC. It codes for CASSTRGGLGETQYF.

The gene calls are TRBV7-3 and TRBJ2-2; 8 nucleotides agree with TRBD1. CDR3 size: 14 residues. Germline values: CDR1 SGHTA, CDR2 FQGTGA. V dropped 4 bases and J dropped 6; count of bases not matched to a gene: 4. The CDR3 sequence: CASSSTQGAGELFF. The DNA of the CDR3 is TGTGCCAGCAGCTCGACACAGGGGGCCGGGGAGCTGTTTTTT.

CDR3 coding DNA: TGTGCCAGCAGTTCCGGGACGTCTGGAAACACCATATATTTT. As protein: CASSSGTSGNTIYF. The chain combines TRBV28 with TRBJ1-3, with a weak D call TRBD1 (5 bases). The CDR3 totals 14 residues. CDR1 is MDHEN and CDR2 is SYDVKM in the germline V gene. Trimming left V 4 bases short and J 1 base short, with 8 bases between.

The chain combines TRBV30 with TRBJ2-5; maybe TRBD2 (5 bases). The CDR3 consists of 14 residues. V was pared by 2 bases and J by 0 bases, with 10 bases between. Germline-derived CDR1 and CDR2 are GTSNPN and SVGIG (reference sequence). The CDR3 DNA follows: TGTGCCTGGAGTCCCGGCGGGTACCAAGAGACCCAGTACTTC. This translates into CAWSPGGYQETQYF.

This chain links TRBV5-1 with TRBJ1-3, with no clear D. Germline-derived CDR1 and CDR2 are SGHRS and YFSETQ. This CDR3 comprises 15 residues. The V end lost 1 base, the J end lost 2 bases, and 10 bases lay between the germline ends. The CDR3 here is CASSLLGFAGNTIYF. The DNA of the CDR3 is TGCGCCAGCAGCTTGCTAGGGTTCGCTGGAAACACCATATATTTT.

CDR3 region: CAWRQGMNYGYTF. DNA for the CDR3: TGTGCCTGGCGACAGGGGATGAACTATGGCTACACCTTC. This chain joins TRBV30 and TRBJ1-2; TRBD1 matches at 8 bases. This CDR3 comprises 13 residues. Germline assignment: CDR1 GTSNPN and CDR2 SVGIG (reference sequence). The ends lost 5 bases at V and 2 bases at J; junction bases unmatched: 4.

As concerns this clone: This CDR3 is also generated by other DNA sequences in the sample. The chain has TRBV6-6 and TRBJ1-5, with TRBD1 as a possible D gene (5 bases). Trimming pared 1 base from V and 5 bases from J, leaving 9 bases between. Per germline, CDR1 MNHNY and CDR2 SVGAGI (reference sequence). The CDR3 runs to 14 residues. The CDR3 bases are TGTGCCAGCAGTTACTGGGGGGAGGATCAGCCCCAGCATTTT. It yields the protein CASSYWGEDQPQHF.